This T cell receptor beta chain was observed in a study of monozygotic twins with inflammatory bowel disease. Points from the study as a whole: Part of the variability in patient repertoires may have come from differing immunosuppressive treatments. TCRbeta inverse Simpson diversity was decreased in IBD patients versus healthy co-twins. Findings did not support one strong IBD-associated signal or clonotype.

One entry per CDR3 protein, without DNA, is what TCRdb gives after re-calling the 5' RACE reads. This repertoire comprises some 160,000 distinct CDR3 sequences; its ten largest clones make up less than 8%. CDR3 size: 13 residues. In germline, CDR1 is SQVTM, CDR2 ANQGSEA. Whole-blood RNA isolation (total RNA) proceeded without T cell sorting. As concerns this clonotype: Antigen specificity is unknown.

Sequencing was carried out using blood. This rearrangement joins TRBV29-1 to TRBJ1-1; TCRdb returns TRBD1, unconfirmable since there is no DNA. This sequence originates from a human donor with ulcerative colitis or Crohn's disease, or a healthy co-twin of an affected twin (not recorded which). CDR3: CSAFPGRGDEAFF.